The 17 T cell receptor beta chains below were found in one sample sequenced in a study of PD-L1 blockade in urothelial cancer. Data came from immunoSEQ multiplex PCR; TCRdb stores just in-frame clones and leaves some out. This table holds 100,000 to 150,000 clones, more than 75% found once. Time point specified: peripheral blood 6 weeks after treatment start. This specimen consisted of PBMCs, obtained around atezolizumab (anti-PD-L1) treatment. Receptors originate from a man aged 50 or older with urothelial cancer.

This chain connects TRBV5-6 to TRBJ2-7, with TRBD2 matching over 12 bases. This CDR3 spans 15 amino acids. Germline V gene lookup returns CDR1 SGHDT and CDR2 YYEEEE. The ends lost 4 bases at V and 5 bases at J; junction bases unmatched: 7. The CDR3 DNA sequence: TGTGCCAGCAGCCCGTCACTAGCGGGAGGCCACGAGCAGTACTTC. This codes for CASSPSLAGGHEQYF. Filled out from reference TRBV5-6 and TRBJ2-7, the complete variable domain reads DAGVTQSPTHLIKTRGQQVTLRCSPKSGHDTVSWYQQALGQGPQFIFQYYEEEERQRGNFPDRFSGHQFPNYSSELNVNALLLGDSALYLCASSPSLAGGHEQYFGPGTRLTVT.

The chain uses TRBV19 and TRBJ1-1; D is unclear. Germline lookup yields CDR1 LNHDA and CDR2 SQIVND (reference sequence). Trimming pared 4 bases from V and 0 bases from J, leaving 12 bases between. The CDR3 consists of 15 residues. CDR3 sequence (DNA): TGTGCCAGTAGTAACGCCGCGAGAATGAACACTGAAGCTTTCTTT. Protein: CASSNAARMNTEAFF.

The rearrangement joins TRBV28 to TRBJ1-1; D not resolved. This CDR3 has 14 residues. The germline CDR1 and CDR2 sequences are MDHEN and SYDVKM. Trimming pared 2 bases from V and 4 bases from J, leaving 11 bases between. The CDR3 protein is CASSLITGSTEAFF. CDR3 bases: TGTGCCAGCAGTTTAATTACGGGAAGCACTGAAGCTTTCTTT. Variable domain in full (rest from reference TRBV28 and TRBJ1-1): DVKVTQSSRYLVKRTGEKVFLECVQDMDHENMFWYRQDPGLGLRLIYFSYDVKMKEKGDIPEGYSVSREKKERFSLILESASTNQTSMYLCASSLITGSTEAFFGQGTRLTVV.

The chain employs TRBV5-1 and TRBJ2-5; possible D gene TRBD2, 5 bases. The assigned J gene may be wrong: the sequence end matches TRBJ2-7 better. In germline, CDR1 is SGHRS, CDR2 YFSETQ. The CDR3 spans 15 residues. CDR3 amino acids: CASSLGRGSIYEQYF. Written as DNA, the CDR3 is TGCGCCAGCAGCTTGGGACGGGGATCTATCTACGAGCAGTACTTC.

The chain recombines TRBV7-3 with TRBJ2-1; TRBD2 is a possible D gene (6 bases). The CDR3 has 16 amino acids. CDR1 is SGHTA and CDR2 is FQGTGA in the germline V gene. V gave up 5 bases and J gave up 0 bases, with 14 bases separating them. The CDR3, as DNA: TGTGCCAGCAGCAGTACGGGGGTTAGCTCCTACAATGAGCAGTTCTTC. Translating it yields CASSSTGVSSYNEQFF.

In this sample, this clone turned up a few times. This chain links TRBV5-1 with TRBJ2-7; 10 bases align to TRBD2. From germline, CDR1 is SGHRS and CDR2 YFSETQ. V gave up 0 bases and J gave up 5 bases; unmatched junction bases: 5. The CDR3 consists of 15 residues. CDR3 nucleotide sequence: TGCGCCAGCAGCTTGGCCCTAGCGGGAGTACACGAGCAGTACTTC. It yields the protein CASSLALAGVHEQYF.

This chain links TRBV19 with TRBJ1-6; D is unclear. CDR1 and CDR2 (germline): LNHDA, SQIVND (reference sequence). V was trimmed by 1 base and J by 7 bases, leaving 8 bases between them. The CDR3 is 14 residues long. CDR3 residues: CASSIGQKNSPLHF. CDR3 DNA sequence: TGTGCCAGTAGTATAGGGCAGAAAAATTCACCCCTCCACTTT.

The genes are TRBV27 and TRBJ1-1; 10 bases align to TRBD1. This CDR3 spans 15 amino acids. V lost 6 bases and J lost 4; bases outside the gene matches: 8. Germline-derived CDR1 and CDR2 are MNHEY and SMNVEV (reference sequence). CDR3 sequence reads: CASRPRQGALTEAFF. In nucleotides, the CDR3 is TGTGCCAGCAGACCCAGACAGGGGGCGCTCACTGAAGCTTTCTTT.

This chain uses TRBV16 with TRBJ1-1; perhaps TRBD1 as D (5 bases). Germline CDR1 KGHSY, CDR2 FQNENV. This CDR3 region has 13 residues. V shed 3 bases and J shed 4 bases, with 9 bases lying between them. The CDR3 nucleotides read TGTGCCAGCAGCCAGGGGCTGGGCACTGAAGCTTTCTTT. The encoded protein is CASSQGLGTEAFF.

The chain links TRBV6-4 to TRBJ2-6; 7 bases agree with TRBD2. The CDR3 contains 16 residues. V dropped 4 bases and J dropped 2; count of bases not matched to a gene: 5. Germline CDR1 is MRHNA and CDR2 is SNTAGT. The CDR3 sequence is CASSATSETGANVLTF. As DNA, the CDR3 is TGTGCCAGCAGTGCAACTAGCGAGACTGGGGCCAACGTCCTGACTTTC.

The chain uses TRBV15 and TRBJ1-5, with 7 bases that match TRBD1. This CDR3 comprises 16 residues. In germline, CDR1 is LNHNV, CDR2 YYDKDF (reference sequence). J lost 0 bases, V lost 5 bases, and 7 bases had no gene match. Here the CDR3 reads CATSARQGYSNQPQHF. The CDR3 DNA reads as TGTGCCACCAGCGCAAGACAGGGTTATAGCAATCAGCCCCAGCATTTT.

The chain carries TRBV5-6 and TRBJ2-7; 14 nucleotides agree with TRBD2. Per germline, CDR1 SGHDT and CDR2 YYEEEE. V lost 5 bases, J lost 2 bases, and 3 bases stayed unmatched. This CDR3 has 15 residues. The CDR3 loop is CASRTGLAGAYEQYF. The DNA for the CDR3 is TGTGCCAGCAGGACGGGACTAGCGGGAGCCTACGAGCAGTACTTC. The complete variable domain, with remaining parts taken from reference TRBV5-6 and TRBJ2-7, reads DAGVTQSPTHLIKTRGQQVTLRCSPKSGHDTVSWYQQALGQGPQFIFQYYEEEERQRGNFPDRFSGHQFPNYSSELNVNALLLGDSALYLCASRTGLAGAYEQYFGPGTRLTVT.

This sequence joins TRBV9 and TRBJ1-1; unclear D gene. CDR1 is SGDLS, CDR2 YYNGEE, per germline. Trimming stripped 4 bases from V and 4 bases from J, with 17 bases between. The CDR3 sequence is 15 residues long. The CDR3 sequence is CASSPQEGLGTEAFF. The CDR3 DNA follows: TGTGCCAGCAGCCCCCAAGAGGGTTTGGGCACTGAAGCTTTCTTT.

V gene TRBV5-1 combines with J gene TRBJ1-1; 9 bases agree with TRBD1. J was trimmed by 8 bases and V by 1 base; bases with no gene match: 6. CDR1 and CDR2 (germline): SGHRS, YFSETQ. The CDR3 is made up of 14 amino acids. The CDR3 DNA is TGCGCCAGCAGCTTGTTGGGACAGGGTCCCGAAGCTTTCTTT. Translated, it gives CASSLLGQGPEAFF. Full variable domain (missing parts from reference TRBV5-1 and TRBJ1-1): KAGVTQTPRYLIKTRGQQVTLSCSPISGHRSVSWYQQTPGQGLQFLFEYFSETQRNKGNFPGRFSGRQFSNSRSEMNVSTLELGDSALYLCASSLLGQGPEAFFGQGTRLTVV.

This sequence joins TRBV2 and TRBJ2-5; the D gene is possibly TRBD1 (6 bases). The CDR3 extends over 14 amino acids. Germline V gene lookup returns CDR1 SNHLY and CDR2 FYNNEI. V shed 8 bases and J shed 3 bases, with 16 bases lying between them. The DNA of the CDR3 is TGTGCCAGCGACTCCGGGACAACAAAAGAGACCCAGTACTTC. Its protein product is CASDSGTTKETQYF.

The chain is built from TRBV9 and TRBJ1-2, with 7 bases aligning to TRBD1. The V gene end was trimmed by 2 bases and the J gene end by 6 bases; junction bases not matched to a gene: 7. Germline loops: CDR1 SGDLS, CDR2 YYNGEE. The CDR3 has 14 residues. CDR3 sequence: CASSVGTEGDGYTF. DNA of the CDR3: TGTGCCAGCAGCGTCGGGACAGAGGGAGATGGCTACACCTTC.

The chain links TRBV5-1 to TRBJ2-7, with 10 bases identical to TRBD2. The CDR3 contains 19 residues. From germline, CDR1 is SGHRS and CDR2 YFSETQ. V shed 1 base and J 0 bases; nucleotides not matched to a gene: 13. As DNA, the CDR3 is TGCGCCAGCAGCTTGCGAGCTAGCGGGAGTCAAACAGGCTCCTACGAGCAGTACTTC. Translated: CASSLRASGSQTGSYEQYF.